This TCR beta chain was identified in a study of CD8+ T cells in alopecia areata. As the sequencing template, cDNA was produced by extracting RNA and reverse transcribing it. This table comes from immunoSEQ multiplex PCR, and its TCRdb copy is limited to in-frame clones, with some not included. The profile shows 160,000 or so clones, just over 65% of them singletons. Stated treatment: oral pan-JAK inhibitor, 5-10 mg twice daily. Sorted out of PBMCs were CD4+ T cells and CD8+ T cells. Findings of the study overall: It was lesional scalp, especially alopecia totalis/universalis, that showed higher clonality than normal scalp. The link between baseline CD8+ expansion and response remains uncertain with one nonresponder.

CDR1 and CDR2 from the germline V gene are GTSNPN and SVGIG (reference sequence). V lost 1 base and J 4 bases, leaving 10 bases between the germline ends. There are 13 residues in the CDR3. Of note for this clone: Its target is not known.

The sequence was obtained from a human donor with alopecia areata. Specimen: CD4+ T cells sorted from blood, collected at week 4, from a patient treated with tofacitinib. V is TRBV30 and J is TRBJ1-2; D not certain. This chain's CDR3 is CAWSGGNPYGYTF. CDR3 sequence (DNA): TGTGCCTGGAGTGGAGGGAATCCCTATGGCTACACCTTC.